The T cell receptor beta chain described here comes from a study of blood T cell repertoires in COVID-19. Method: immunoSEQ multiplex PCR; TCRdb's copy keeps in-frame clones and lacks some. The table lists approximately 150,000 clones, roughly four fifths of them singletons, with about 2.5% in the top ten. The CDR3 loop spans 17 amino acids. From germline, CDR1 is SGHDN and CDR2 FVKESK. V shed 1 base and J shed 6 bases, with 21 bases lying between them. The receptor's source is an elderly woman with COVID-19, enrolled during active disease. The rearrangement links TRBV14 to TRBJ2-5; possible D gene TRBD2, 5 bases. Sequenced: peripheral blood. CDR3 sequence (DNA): TGTGCCAGCAGCCAAGGTCCGGCCACGGGGATGGGGAAGACCCAGTACTTC. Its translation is CASSQGPATGMGKTQYF.